This T cell receptor beta chain emerged from a study of T cells after yellow fever vaccination. This clonotype appeared a few times. The CDR3 has 13 residues. Trimming removed 6 bases from V and 4 bases from J; junction bases left unmatched: 8. From germline, CDR1 is DFQATT and CDR2 SNEGSKA (reference sequence). Using its own MiXCR run on the 5' RACE reads, TCRdb lists one record per CDR3 protein. This sample yields about 350,000 distinct CDR3 sequences, of which roughly 8% are seen a single time; around 17% belongs to the top ten. Specimen: PBMCs, collected roughly 46 days after the first yellow fever vaccination. This chain uses TRBV20-1 with TRBJ2-7; 8 bases are shared with TRBD2. The TCR sequence derives from a man aged 18 to 30 who received the YFV17D yellow fever vaccine. Here the CDR3 reads CSALGGEAYEQYF. In DNA form, the CDR3 reads TGCAGTGCCCTCGGGGGGGAAGCGTACGAGCAGTACTTC.